The 23 T cell receptor beta chains reported below all come from one sample, sequenced in a study of human T cells and chemical hapten exposure. Specified time point: patch test 2, 6 weeks after DPC sensitization. Indicated treatment: therapeutic diphenylcyclopropenone sensitization with weekly scalp DPC. TCRdb re-derived calls from the RACE reads in MiXCR, one entry per CDR3 protein. The table records about 140,000 distinct CDR3 sequences, around 11% of them present only once. This material consisted of whole blood, taken in connection with sensitization to the hapten diphenylcyclopropenone (DPC). The receptor set was obtained from a woman between 45 and 65 years old with alopecia areata. Some clones in this sample may be carry-over from other donors' samples.

This clonotype has just a few counts. The chain carries TRBV29-1 and TRBJ2-2; TRBD1 might be the D (5 bases). Trimming took off 5 bases at V and 5 bases at J, with 9 bases between the two ends. The CDR3 is 12 amino acids. The germline V gene has CDR1 SQVTM and CDR2 ANQGSEA. The CDR3 DNA follows: TGCAGCGTTCCGGCAGGGACCGGGGAGCTGTTTTTT. It codes for CSVPAGTGELFF.

This clonotype was found many times. The J gene is TRBJ2-7, the V gene TRBV9, with 7 bases fitting TRBD2. This CDR3 comprises 15 residues. Germline-derived CDR1 and CDR2 are SGDLS and YYNGEE. V lost 2 bases and J lost 3; bases outside the gene matches: 8. CDR3 in DNA: TGTGCCAGCAGCGTCGATCTAGCGGCCAGCTACGAGCAGTACTTC. As protein: CASSVDLAASYEQYF.

This clonotype was seen a few times. This chain links TRBV3-1 with TRBJ2-6, with 8 bases aligning to TRBD1. V trimming: 6 bases; J trimming: 3 bases; junction bases outside the gene matches: 1. The length of the CDR3 is 14 residues. CDR1 is LGHDT, CDR2 YNNKEL, per germline (reference sequence). CDR3 nucleotides: TGTGCCAGCAGGGACAGGGTTGGGGCCAACGTCCTGACTTTC. It codes for CASRDRVGANVLTF.

The chain employs TRBV7-2 and TRBJ1-6; no reliable D call. This CDR3 has 13 amino acids. Trimming removed 4 bases at V and 6 bases at J, with 7 bases between. Germline CDR1 is SGHTA and CDR2 is FQGNSA. The chain's CDR3 is CASSWTSNSPLHF. In nucleotides, the CDR3 is TGTGCCAGCAGCTGGACCAGTAATTCACCCCTCCACTTT.

The chain is built from TRBV5-1 and TRBJ2-7, with 9 bases that match TRBD2. This CDR3 has 17 residues. The germline CDR1 and CDR2 sequences are SGHRS and YFSETQ. V lost 2 bases and J lost 0; bases outside the gene matches: 9. CDR3 amino acids: CASSFAPKAGGSYEQYF. In DNA form, the CDR3 reads TGCGCCAGCAGCTTTGCACCGAAAGCGGGAGGCTCCTACGAGCAGTACTTC.

This clonotype was observed a few times. The rearrangement uses TRBV19 and TRBJ2-5; TRBD1 matches at 7 bases. Germline V gene data show CDR1 as LNHDA and CDR2 as SQIVND (reference sequence). J was trimmed by 4 bases and V by 7 bases; bases with no gene match: 9. The CDR3 sequence is 14 residues long. CDR3 residues: CASTATGRSETQYF. The CDR3 DNA follows: TGTGCCAGTACGGCGACAGGGCGGTCAGAGACCCAGTACTTC. Based on the CDR3 plus reference TRBV19 and TRBJ2-5, the full variable domain is DGGITQSPKYLFRKEGQNVTLSCEQNLNHDAMYWYRQDPGQGLRLIYYSQIVNDFQKGDIAEGYSVSREKKESFPLTVTSAQKNPTAFYLCASTATGRSETQYFGPGTRLLVL.

The V and J genes are TRBV5-1 and TRBJ2-1; D might be TRBD1 or TRBD2, each matching 6 bases. CDR1 SGHRS and CDR2 YFSETQ come from the germline V gene. The V gene lost 0 bases and the J gene lost 0 bases, with 10 bases spanning the gap. This CDR3 has 16 amino acids. DNA of the CDR3: TGCGCCAGCAGCTTGGCGGGGGCCTTCTCCTACAATGAGCAGTTCTTC. Protein product: CASSLAGAFSYNEQFF.

A few counts support this clonotype. V usage is TRBV27 and J usage is TRBJ2-7, with 10 positions matching TRBD2. From germline, CDR1 is MNHEY and CDR2 SMNVEV (reference sequence). The CDR3 sequence is 15 residues long. Trimming at V came to 2 bases and at J to 2 bases, leaving 3 bases not matched to a gene. Here the CDR3 reads CASSLASGSTYEQYF. CDR3 coding DNA: TGTGCCAGCAGTTTAGCTAGCGGGAGCACCTACGAGCAGTACTTC.

Comment on this clonotype: A much larger clone differs by one base, so this may be a read error. The rearrangement links TRBV28 to TRBJ1-2, with unresolved D. This CDR3 contains 16 residues. Germline CDR1 reads MDHEN; CDR2 reads SYDVKM. CDR3 amino acids: CASSPAGRSLNYGYIF. The CDR3 DNA is TGTGCCAGCAGTCCCGCGGGGAGGAGTCTAAACTATGGCTACATCTTC.

The rearrangement uses TRBV5-1 and TRBJ2-5, with 8 bases that match TRBD1. Germline V gives CDR1 SGHRS, CDR2 YFSETQ. The CDR3 runs to 15 residues. V lost 0 bases to trimming and J lost 4 bases; unmatched junction nucleotides: 5. The CDR3 DNA follows: TGCGCCAGCAGCTTGGTGGACAGGGTCATAGAGACCCAGTACTTC. This encodes CASSLVDRVIETQYF.

This clonotype was seen ten or more times. The chain combines TRBV11-1 with TRBJ2-7, with a possible D match to TRBD2 (5 bases). From germline, CDR1 is SGHAT and CDR2 FQDESV (reference sequence). V shed 5 bases and J shed 2 bases, with 16 bases lying between them. CDR3 size: 15 residues. CDR3 sequence reads: CASSPRTVVPYEQYF. In nucleotides, the CDR3 is TGTGCCAGCAGCCCTAGGACTGTCGTCCCCTACGAGCAGTACTTC.

V gene TRBV11-2 combines with J gene TRBJ2-3; D possibly uses TRBD1 or TRBD2 (5 bases each). Germline-derived CDR1 and CDR2 are SGHAT and FQNNGV. The CDR3 is 14 amino acids. V was clipped by 5 bases and J by 2 bases, with 11 bases between them. CDR3: CASSQIGATDTQYF. In DNA, the CDR3 is TGTGCCAGCAGCCAGATCGGGGCCACAGATACGCAGTATTTT.

The chain combines TRBV9 with TRBJ2-7; TRBD2 aligns across 9 bases. The germline V gene has CDR1 SGDLS and CDR2 YYNGEE. CDR3 length equals 15 residues. The V and J ends lost 4 bases and 5 bases, in that order; junction bases with no gene match: 10. For the CDR3, the DNA is TGTGCCAGCAGCCCCTTGAGCGGGAGGACCCACGAGCAGTACTTC. This gives the protein CASSPLSGRTHEQYF.

The rearrangement joins TRBV29-1 to TRBJ2-3; 8 bases map to TRBD1. The V segment lost 7 bases and the J segment 1 base; nucleotides outside the gene matches: 10. The CDR3 contains 15 residues. In germline, CDR1 is SQVTM, CDR2 ANQGSEA. The CDR3 bases are TGCAGCGCTGACACCGACAGGGGCGGCACAGATACGCAGTATTTT. Translating gives CSADTDRGGTDTQYF.

The sample holds a few counts of this clonotype. The chain couples TRBV28 to TRBJ2-7, with D unclear. Trimming removed 7 bases from V and 2 bases from J, with 9 bases in between. There are 12 residues in the CDR3. Germline lookup yields CDR1 MDHEN and CDR2 SYDVKM. CDR3 protein: CASKEEPYEQYF. In DNA, the CDR3 is TGTGCCAGCAAAGAAGAGCCCTACGAGCAGTACTTC.

This clonotype was observed at least ten times. The chain combines TRBV5-1 with TRBJ1-2; D gene unclear. Germline-derived CDR1 and CDR2 are SGHRS and YFSETQ. Trimming cost V 0 bases and J 0 bases, with 9 bases left between them. This CDR3 comprises 15 residues. DNA of the CDR3: TGCGCCAGCAGCTTGGAGTGGGCTACTAACTATGGCTACACCTTC. This codes for CASSLEWATNYGYTF.

This clonotype appeared a few times. The chain carries TRBV24-1 and TRBJ2-1; D call uncertain. The ends were cut back, 5 bases at V and 7 bases at J, with 17 bases in the middle. Germline V gene lookup returns CDR1 KGHDR and CDR2 SFDVKD. This CDR3 contains 15 residues. The CDR3 sequence is CATSGSPLSRNEQFF. In DNA, the CDR3 is TGTGCCACCAGTGGCTCCCCGCTGTCTCGGAATGAGCAGTTCTTC.

The chain employs TRBV6-2 or TRBV6-3 and TRBJ2-6; a possible D gene is TRBD2 (6 bases). CDR3 size: 17 residues. V gave up 4 bases and J gave up 2 bases, with 15 bases separating them. The germline CDR1 and CDR2 sequences are MNHEY and SVGEGT. In nucleotides, the CDR3 is TGTGCCAGCAGTTCAGAGGGGAGGCTTGCTGGGGCCAACGTCCTGACTTTC. Its protein is CASSSEGRLAGANVLTF.

This chain links TRBV30 with TRBJ1-5; no clear D. This CDR3 is 13 amino acids long. Germline V gives CDR1 GTSNPN, CDR2 SVGIG (reference sequence). V gave up 2 bases and J gave up 0 bases, with 5 bases separating them. The CDR3 loop is CAWSSDSNQPQHF. CDR3 nucleotides: TGTGCCTGGAGTTCCGATAGCAATCAGCCCCAGCATTTT.

This clonotype appeared many times. The rearrangement uses TRBV6-2 or TRBV6-3 and TRBJ2-1; D might be TRBD1 or TRBD2, each matching 7 bases. V shed 0 bases and J shed 5 bases, with 14 bases lying between them. This CDR3 has 16 residues. Germline V gives CDR1 MNHEY, CDR2 SVGEGT. The CDR3 region is CASSYSTSGGDNEQFF. The CDR3 region has the DNA TGTGCCAGCAGTTACTCGACGTCAGGGGGGGACAATGAGCAGTTCTTC.

Ten or more counts support this clonotype. The chain combines TRBV20-1 with TRBJ1-2, with D hard to call. Trimming pared 5 bases from V and 8 bases from J, leaving 6 bases between. This CDR3 spans 9 amino acids. Germline values: CDR1 DFQATT, CDR2 SNEGSKA (reference sequence). Here the CDR3 reads CSAGRGYTF. The CDR3 nucleotides are TGCAGTGCTGGCAGAGGCTACACCTTC.

V gene TRBV5-1 combines with J gene TRBJ2-7, with 10 bases matching TRBD2. With V trimmed by 0 bases and J by 3 bases, 3 bases remained unmatched. CDR3 length: 15 amino acids. Germline CDR1 reads SGHRS; CDR2 reads YFSETQ. The CDR3 region has the DNA TGCGCCAGCAGCTTGGGACTAGCGGGCCACTACGAGCAGTACTTC. Translating it yields CASSLGLAGHYEQYF.

This clonotype was counted between two and nine times. The gene calls are TRBV25-1 and TRBJ2-1, with 7 nucleotides matching TRBD1. The CDR3 consists of 12 residues. Trimming at V came to 6 bases and at J to 10 bases, leaving 6 bases not matched to a gene. Germline-derived CDR1 and CDR2 are MGHDK and SYGVNS. The CDR3 sequence: CASRGDRPEQFF. The CDR3 nucleotides are TGTGCCAGCAGGGGGGACAGACCCGAGCAGTTCTTC.